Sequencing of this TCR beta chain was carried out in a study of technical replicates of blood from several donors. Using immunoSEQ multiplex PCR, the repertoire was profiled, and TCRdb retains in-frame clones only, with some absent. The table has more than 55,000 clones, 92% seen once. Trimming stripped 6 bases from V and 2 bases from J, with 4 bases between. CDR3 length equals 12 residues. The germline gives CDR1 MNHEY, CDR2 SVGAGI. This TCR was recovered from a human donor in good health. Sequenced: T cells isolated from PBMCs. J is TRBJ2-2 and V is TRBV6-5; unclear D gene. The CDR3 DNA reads TGTGCCAGCAGCCCAAACACCGGGGAGCTGTTTTTT. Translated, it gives CASSPNTGELFF.